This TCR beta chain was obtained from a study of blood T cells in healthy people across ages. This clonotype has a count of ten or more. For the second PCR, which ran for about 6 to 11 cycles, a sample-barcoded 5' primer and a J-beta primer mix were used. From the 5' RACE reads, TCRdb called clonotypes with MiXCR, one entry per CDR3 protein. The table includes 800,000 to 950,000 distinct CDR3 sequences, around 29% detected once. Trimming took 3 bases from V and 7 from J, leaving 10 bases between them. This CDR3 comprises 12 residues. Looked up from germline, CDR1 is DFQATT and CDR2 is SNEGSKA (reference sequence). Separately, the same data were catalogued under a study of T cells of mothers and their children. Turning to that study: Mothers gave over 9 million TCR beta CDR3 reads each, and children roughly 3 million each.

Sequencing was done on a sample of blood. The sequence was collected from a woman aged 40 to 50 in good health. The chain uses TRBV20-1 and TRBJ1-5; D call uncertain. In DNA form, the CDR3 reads TGCAGTGCTAGTGGGAGCCCACAGCCCCAGCATTTT. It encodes CSASGSPQPQHF.